The 26 T cell receptor beta chains in this list originate from one sample, sequenced in a study of blood T cell repertoires in COVID-19. Data came from immunoSEQ multiplex PCR; TCRdb stores just in-frame clones and leaves some out. This sample has 35,000 to 45,000 clones; approximately 91% occur once, and the top ten carry roughly 0.37%. The specimen sequenced was peripheral blood. The source is a human donor in a cohort sampled during active COVID-19.

V gene TRBV29-1 combines with J gene TRBJ1-2, with D maybe TRBD1 (6 bases). Germline CDR1 and CDR2: SQVTM and ANQGSEA. The CDR3 consists of 15 residues. Trimming stripped 0 bases from V and 4 bases from J, with 15 bases between. The CDR3 nucleotides read TGCAGCGTTGAAGACCTCCAGGGCAGGGGCTATGGCTACACCTTC. Translated: CSVEDLQGRGYGYTF.

J is TRBJ1-1 and V is TRBV6-2 or TRBV6-3; maybe TRBD1 (5 bases). Between the trimmed V and J ends, which lost 6 bases and 0 bases, there was a span of 17 bases. The CDR3 runs to 16 residues. Germline-derived CDR1 and CDR2 are MNHEY and SVGEGT. As DNA, the CDR3 is TGTGCCAGCAGCCACTCCGGACAACCGTTGAACACTGAAGCTTTCTTT. Protein: CASSHSGQPLNTEAFF.

This chain links TRBV29-1 with TRBJ2-7; 7 bases line up with TRBD1. V dropped 7 bases and J dropped 6; count of bases not matched to a gene: 6. The CDR3 runs to 11 residues. CDR1 and CDR2 from the germline V gene are SQVTM and ANQGSEA. The CDR3 protein is CSGMTGSEQYF. CDR3 nucleotide sequence: TGCAGCGGTATGACAGGGAGCGAGCAGTACTTC.

The J gene is TRBJ2-7, the V gene TRBV4-1, with TRBD1 matching over 9 bases. J lost 5 bases, V lost 6 bases, and 8 bases had no gene match. The CDR3 consists of 14 residues. The germline CDR1 and CDR2 sequences are MGHRA and YSYEKL. The CDR3 loop reads CASRPGTGINEQYF. The CDR3 region has the DNA TGCGCCAGCAGGCCCGGGACAGGGATCAACGAGCAGTACTTC.

The chain joins TRBV18 to TRBJ2-1; D is unclear. The V gene lost 2 bases and the J gene lost 0 bases, with 8 bases spanning the gap. CDR1 and CDR2 (germline): KGHSH, LQKENI. The CDR3 is 15 amino acids. The CDR3 sequence: CASSPGPSSYNEQFF. The CDR3, as DNA: TGTGCCAGCTCACCAGGTCCTAGCTCCTACAATGAGCAGTTCTTC.

This rearrangement joins TRBV3-1 (or the pseudogene TRBV3-2) to TRBJ1-1, with D perhaps matching TRBD1 (6 bases). Germline V lookup: CDR1 LGHDT, CDR2 YNNKEL (reference sequence). This CDR3 comprises 16 residues. Trimming took off 1 base at V and 4 bases at J, with 16 bases between the two ends. The DNA of the CDR3 is TGTGCCAGCAGCCAAGCCCATCGACAGGATAGCACTGAAGCTTTCTTT. This codes for CASSQAHRQDSTEAFF.

This clone was detected only once. The chain links TRBV2 to TRBJ2-6; 7 positions agree with TRBD1. This CDR3 region has 18 residues. After removal of 6 bases from V and 0 bases from J, the junction contained 11 bases not matched to a gene. The germline gives CDR1 SNHLY, CDR2 FYNNEI. DNA for the CDR3: TGTGCCAGCAGACTAAACAGGGGAAGCCTCTCTGGGGCCAACGTCCTGACTTTC. Translation: CASRLNRGSLSGANVLTF.

The chain joins TRBV18 to TRBJ2-3, with TRBD2 identical over 9 bases. The CDR3 runs 18 residues. Per germline, CDR1 KGHSH and CDR2 LQKENI. J was trimmed by 2 bases and V by 1 base; bases with no gene match: 10. The CDR3 coding sequence is TGTGCCAGCTCACCACTCAGCCTAGCGGGGCCGGCCACAGATACGCAGTATTTT. Translation gives CASSPLSLAGPATDTQYF.

The rearrangement joins TRBV7-9 to TRBJ1-3; D might be TRBD1 (5 bases). The CDR3 is 14 residues long. Trimming left V 8 bases short and J 6 bases short, with 17 bases between. Germline CDR1 and CDR2: SEHNR and FQNEAQ (reference sequence). The CDR3 nucleotides are TGTGCCAGCTCAAAGGCAGGGAAGGAAAACACCATATATTTT. Protein sequence: CASSKAGKENTIYF.

The chain carries TRBV7-6 and TRBJ2-7; D ambiguous. The CDR3 extends over 13 amino acids. Germline V CDR1 and CDR2: SGHVS, FNYEAQ. V dropped 5 bases and J dropped 6 bases, with 14 bases sitting between them. DNA for the CDR3: TGTGCCAGCAGCCCACTAATTAGCTTCGAGCAGTACTTC. It is translated as CASSPLISFEQYF.

The chain is built from TRBV24-1 and TRBJ1-1; maybe TRBD1 (6 bases). The V and J ends lost 2 bases and 4 bases respectively, with 10 bases between them. In germline, CDR1 is KGHDR, CDR2 SFDVKD. The CDR3 contains 14 residues. CDR3 bases: TGTGCCACCAGTGATTCCCGGACAGTCACTGAAGCTTTCTTT. Its protein is CATSDSRTVTEAFF.

This clone was seen only once. J is TRBJ1-1 and V is TRBV3-1 (or the pseudogene TRBV3-2); TRBD1 aligns across 8 bases. This CDR3 has 15 amino acids. Germline lookup yields CDR1 LGHDT and CDR2 YNNKEL (reference sequence). J was trimmed by 7 bases and V by 2 bases; bases with no gene match: 9. The CDR3 DNA follows: TGTGCCAGCAGCCAAATGCAGGGGGCTTTTGGTGAAGCTTTCTTT. This codes for CASSQMQGAFGEAFF.

A single count supports this clone. The rearrangement uses TRBV6-2 or TRBV6-3 and TRBJ1-4; D unclear. This CDR3 is built from 14 residues. Trimming removed 5 bases from V and 0 bases from J, with 7 bases in between. Germline V gives CDR1 MNHEY, CDR2 SVGEGT. In DNA form, the CDR3 reads TGTGCCAGCAGTGAGATAACAACTAATGAAAAACTGTTTTTT. Its protein is CASSEITTNEKLFF.

V and J are TRBV7-9 and TRBJ1-1, with a tentative D call TRBD1 (6 bases). This CDR3 is built from 14 residues. Deletions cut 5 bases from V and 4 bases from J, with 14 bases between. Germline CDR1 is SEHNR and CDR2 is FQNEAQ (reference sequence). The CDR3 bases are TGTGCCAGCAGCCGGGGGGCCGTGGGCACTGAAGCTTTCTTT. Amino acids: CASSRGAVGTEAFF.

CDR3 amino acids: CARSHQRPSSGANVLTF. The CDR3, as DNA: TGTGCCAGAAGCCATCAGAGGCCGAGCTCTGGGGCCAACGTCCTGACTTTC. J is TRBJ2-6 and V is TRBV5-3; D unclear. TRBV5-3 is designated an ORF whose function remains uncertain. V lost 4 bases, J lost 0 bases, and 14 bases lay in between. The CDR3 consists of 17 residues.

This sequence joins TRBV19 and TRBJ1-5, with D uncertain. Germline V gives CDR1 LNHDA, CDR2 SQIVND (reference sequence). This CDR3 is built from 10 residues. Between the trimmed V and J ends, which lost 10 bases and 5 bases, there was a span of 6 bases. The CDR3 protein is CANLYQPQHF. The CDR3 coding sequence is TGTGCCAACTTGTATCAGCCCCAGCATTTT.

Only a few counts were recorded for this clone. The chain has TRBV9 and TRBJ1-1; 9 nucleotides line up with TRBD1. Trimming cost V 4 bases and J 7 bases; bases outside gene matches: 11. The CDR3 is made up of 15 amino acids. Per germline, CDR1 SGDLS and CDR2 YYNGEE. The CDR3 spells CASSLTTATGGEAFF. CDR3 bases: TGTGCCAGCAGCTTAACTACAGCGACAGGGGGTGAAGCTTTCTTT.

The chain is built from TRBV2 and TRBJ1-1; 8 bases are a match to TRBD1. V shed 7 bases, J shed 1 base, and the junction held 5 bases outside the gene matches. The CDR3 sequence is 14 residues long. Germline CDR1 is SNHLY and CDR2 is FYNNEI. CDR3 sequence: CASTWDRTNTEAFF. The DNA of the CDR3 is TGTGCCAGCACCTGGGACAGGACGAACACTGAAGCTTTCTTT.

This clone was detected only once. The CDR3 is CASSPGGVREKLFF. The CDR3 DNA follows: TGTGCCAGCAGCCCGGGAGGGGTAAGGGAAAAACTGTTTTTT. The V gene is TRBV3-1 (or the pseudogene TRBV3-2), the J gene TRBJ1-4; D possibly corresponds to TRBD1 (5 bases). V lost 4 bases and J lost 8, with 14 bases in between. The CDR3 is made up of 14 amino acids. Germline V lookup: CDR1 LGHDT, CDR2 YNNKEL (reference sequence).

The rearrangement links TRBV7-2 to TRBJ1-1, with 7 nucleotides matching TRBD1. The CDR3 is made up of 12 amino acids. From germline, CDR1 is SGHTA and CDR2 FQGNSA. The ends lost 5 bases at V and 7 bases at J; junction bases unmatched: 4. CDR3: CASSDQGVEAFF. CDR3 sequence (DNA): TGTGCCAGCAGCGACCAGGGGGTTGAAGCTTTCTTT.

V is TRBV9 and J is TRBJ2-1, with TRBD1 matching over 9 bases. The CDR3 is 15 residues long. Germline CDR1 is SGDLS and CDR2 is YYNGEE. Trimming removed 4 bases from V and 1 base from J; junction bases left unmatched: 3. This CDR3 is CASSIGQGSYNEQFF. The CDR3 region has the DNA TGTGCCAGCAGCATCGGACAGGGGTCCTACAATGAGCAGTTCTTC.

This chain links TRBV6-5 with TRBJ1-2; weak D call: TRBD1 (6 bases). Trimming took 4 bases from V and 4 from J, leaving 13 bases between them. Germline V lookup: CDR1 MNHEY, CDR2 SVGAGI. This CDR3 is 14 amino acids long. The CDR3 DNA is TGTGCCAGCAGTTCCGTTATACAGGGCTATGGCTACACCTTC. Translation gives CASSSVIQGYGYTF.

V is TRBV10-3 and J is TRBJ1-1; tentatively, D is TRBD1 (6 bases). CDR3 length: 13 amino acids. CDR1 is ENHRY and CDR2 is SYGVKD in the germline V gene. The germline V and J ends were trimmed by 1 base and 8 bases, with 11 bases remaining between them. The CDR3 loop is CAISELQGQEAFF. CDR3 DNA sequence: TGTGCCATCAGTGAGTTACAGGGTCAGGAAGCTTTCTTT.

V gene TRBV5-6 combines with J gene TRBJ2-7; a possible D gene is TRBD2 (6 bases). The germline V and J ends were trimmed by 4 bases and 5 bases, with 16 bases remaining between them. Germline V gene sequence: CDR1 SGHDT, CDR2 YYEEEE. The CDR3 extends over 14 amino acids. CDR3 residues: CASSTRDSAHEQYF. The CDR3 nucleotides are TGTGCCAGCAGCACCCGGGACTCCGCCCACGAGCAGTACTTC.

This clone was recorded a few times. V gene TRBV7-9 combines with J gene TRBJ1-1; tentatively, D is TRBD1 (5 bases). CDR1 and CDR2 (germline): SEHNR, FQNEAQ (reference sequence). This CDR3 is built from 12 residues. Trimming left V 5 bases short and J 3 bases short, with 7 bases between. The CDR3 loop is CASSQGYTEAFF. The CDR3 bases are TGTGCCAGCAGCCAGGGTTACACTGAAGCTTTCTTT.

The rearrangement links TRBV9 to TRBJ2-1; 7 bases align to TRBD2. The CDR3 is 15 residues long. V lost 0 bases, J lost 3 bases, and 3 bases stayed unmatched. Germline CDR1 and CDR2: SGDLS and YYNGEE. The CDR3 DNA reads TGTGCCAGCAGCGTAGTGAGCGGGAACTACAATGAGCAGTTCTTC. This gives the protein CASSVVSGNYNEQFF. Full variable domain (rest looked up from reference TRBV9 and TRBJ2-1): DSGVTQTPKHLITATGQRVTLRCSPRSGDLSVYWYQQSLDQGLQFLIQYYNGEERAKGNILERFSAQQFPDLHSELNLSSLELGDSALYFCASSVVSGNYNEQFFGPGTRLTVL.